This T cell receptor beta chain is drawn from a study of blood T cell repertoires in COVID-19. Study-level background: Material from acute and convalescent COVID-19 was sourced from the United States, Italy and Spain. T cells, B-cell-depleted T cells, or PBMCs provided the cDNA or gDNA that served as material.

The germline V gene has CDR1 SNHLY and CDR2 FYNNEI. Unmatched junction bases numbered 8, after V lost 8 bases and J lost 8 bases. This CDR3 is 13 amino acids long. This clone was counted only a few times. Original handling: Reference gene primer amplification gave estimated nucleated cell counts. Profiling relied on immunoSEQ multiplex PCR, and the TCRdb table lists in-frame clones only, not all of them. V and J calls plus clone size are reproduced from that table; the DNA served to infer D and trimming. The sample has about 37,000 clones, approximately 80% seen once. The specimen sequenced was peripheral blood. The receptor comes from a woman aged 70-85 years with acute or convalescent COVID-19. The V gene is TRBV2, the J gene TRBJ1-5; the match to TRBD1 covers 8 bases. This CDR3 reads CASQEQGVEPQHF. The CDR3 DNA reads as TGTGCCAGCCAGGAACAGGGGGTCGAGCCCCAGCATTTT.